These 27 T cell receptor beta chains were all obtained from the same sample, sequenced in a study of T-cell memory formation after mild COVID-19. Each CDR3 protein gets one entry after TCRdb re-called the 5' RACE reads with MiXCR. The data show 65,000 to 90,000 distinct CDR3 sequences, with approximately 15% seen just once and about 33% held by the top ten. The sample taken for sequencing was PBMCs or a T cell subset sorted from them (not recorded which). The receptors stem from an adult woman who had mild COVID-19 (a few samples of this study predate the infection). Cell type and time point are not known.

This chain links TRBV6-5 with TRBJ2-1; D unresolved. Between the trimmed V and J ends, which lost 0 bases and 0 bases, there was a span of 9 bases. The CDR3 has 16 residues. Germline V gives CDR1 MNHEY, CDR2 SVGAGI. The CDR3 DNA follows: TGTGCCAGCAGTTACTCGATGTCAAGCTCCTACAATGAGCAGTTCTTC. This sequence encodes CASSYSMSSSYNEQFF.

The chain couples TRBV12-3 or TRBV12-4 to TRBJ1-1; no clear D gene. V was shortened by 0 bases and J by 1 base, with 3 bases between the two germline ends. The CDR3 contains 13 residues. This CDR3 reads CASSLATNTEAFF. In DNA form, the CDR3 reads TGTGCCAGCAGTTTAGCTACGAACACTGAAGCTTTCTTT.

This clonotype occurred a few times. The chain is built from TRBV24-1 and TRBJ2-1; 13 nucleotides line up with TRBD2. V lost 3 bases, J lost 6 bases, and 4 bases stayed unmatched. The germline V gene has CDR1 KGHDR and CDR2 SFDVKD. The CDR3 is 16 residues long. CDR3 protein: CATSDRTSGSTNEQFF. For the CDR3, the DNA is TGTGCCACCAGTGATCGGACTAGCGGGAGTACCAATGAGCAGTTCTTC.

This clonotype has more than one count but fewer than ten. The chain carries TRBV20-1 and TRBJ2-1, with TRBD2 identical over 16 bases. Germline CDR1 is DFQATT and CDR2 is SNEGSKA (reference sequence). This CDR3 region has 19 residues. Trimming took 1 base from V and 5 from J; bases not matched to a gene: 11. The CDR3 loop is CSARAERGLAGGLHNEQFF. DNA for the CDR3: TGCAGTGCTAGAGCGGAGAGGGGACTAGCGGGGGGGCTCCACAATGAGCAGTTCTTC.

This clonotype appeared a few times. The V and J genes are TRBV11-1 and TRBJ2-3, with no clear D. Germline assignment: CDR1 SGHAT and CDR2 FQDESV (reference sequence). The CDR3 sequence is 11 residues long. Trimming pared 4 bases from V and 5 bases from J, leaving 4 bases between. The CDR3 nucleotides read TGTGCCAGCAGCTCCCTAGATACGCAGTATTTT. Translated, it gives CASSSLDTQYF.

This clonotype was recorded a few times. This chain uses TRBV2 with TRBJ2-3; D gene unclear. Germline V gene data show CDR1 as SNHLY and CDR2 as FYNNEI. This CDR3 comprises 17 residues. The V gene lost 2 bases and the J gene lost 4 bases, with 19 bases spanning the gap. CDR3 loop: CASSEKNSEWVPDTQYF. The CDR3 DNA reads TGTGCCAGCAGTGAAAAAAACTCTGAGTGGGTCCCAGATACGCAGTATTTT. The variable domain in full, with the rest retrieved from reference TRBV2 and TRBJ2-3, is EPEVTQTPSHQVTQMGQEVILRCVPISNHLYFYWYRQILGQKVEFLVSFYNNEISEKSEIFDDQFSVERPDGSNFTLKIRSTKLEDSAMYFCASSEKNSEWVPDTQYFGPGTRLTVL.

The chain recombines TRBV10-3 with TRBJ1-2; D might be TRBD1 (5 bases). This CDR3 spans 15 amino acids. The V gene lost 0 bases and the J gene lost 8 bases, with 16 bases spanning the gap. The germline gives CDR1 ENHRY, CDR2 SYGVKD. The CDR3 DNA reads as TGTGCCATCAGTGAGTCGAGGAGGGGCGTGAAAGGCTACACCTTC. The encoded protein is CAISESRRGVKGYTF.

The gene calls are TRBV6-6 and TRBJ1-6; D is ambiguous. The V and J ends lost 2 bases and 6 bases respectively, with 14 bases between them. CDR3 size: 16 residues. Germline loops: CDR1 MNHNY, CDR2 SVGAGI (reference sequence). This CDR3 reads CASSYVKDLTNSPLHF. The CDR3 coding sequence is TGTGCCAGCAGTTACGTGAAGGACTTGACTAATTCACCCCTCCACTTT.

This clonotype has more than one count but fewer than ten. V and J are TRBV27 and TRBJ2-7; TRBD1 agrees at 7 bases. The CDR3 extends over 14 amino acids. Germline V lookup: CDR1 MNHEY, CDR2 SMNVEV (reference sequence). The J segment lost 5 bases and the V segment lost 5 bases, leaving 9 bases of the junction unmatched. CDR3 sequence: CASSEGQVPNEQYF. CDR3 bases: TGTGCCAGCAGTGAAGGACAGGTCCCCAACGAGCAGTACTTC.

This clonotype showed up many times. The chain carries TRBV29-1 and TRBJ2-1; 10 nucleotides align to TRBD2. V was pared by 7 bases and J by 7 bases, with 7 bases of the junction left unmatched. This CDR3 is 13 amino acids long. Germline lookup yields CDR1 SQVTM and CDR2 ANQGSEA. The CDR3 sequence is CSGGTSAMNEQFF. The CDR3 bases are TGCAGCGGGGGGACTAGCGCCATGAATGAGCAGTTCTTC.

The sample holds a few counts of this clonotype. The chain joins TRBV27 to TRBJ2-7, with 8 bases lining up with TRBD1. The CDR3 consists of 16 residues. The germline CDR1 and CDR2 sequences are MNHEY and SMNVEV (reference sequence). Unmatched junction bases numbered 9, after V lost 3 bases and J lost 2 bases. The CDR3 DNA sequence: TGTGCCAGCAGTTTGTTCGGGCAGGGGGCCGCCTACGAGCAGTACTTC. Its translation: CASSLFGQGAAYEQYF.

Only a few counts were recorded for this clonotype. This rearrangement joins TRBV12-3 or TRBV12-4 to TRBJ1-1; the D gene is possibly TRBD1 (5 bases). The CDR3 covers 13 residues. The ends were cut back, 4 bases at V and 4 bases at J, with 10 bases in the middle. As DNA, the CDR3 is TGTGCCAGCAGTTCCCCGGGGGTCACTGAAGCTTTCTTT. Its protein is CASSSPGVTEAFF.

This clonotype was found a few times. The CDR3 here is CASSVGDSTNHNEQFF. CDR3 in DNA: TGTGCCAGCAGCGTGGGTGACTCGACTAATCACAATGAGCAGTTCTTC. The V and J genes are TRBV9 and TRBJ2-1; possibly TRBD2 for D (5 bases). Germline CDR1 SGDLS, CDR2 YYNGEE. V was clipped by 2 bases and J by 5 bases, with 17 bases between them. The CDR3 contains 16 residues.

This clonotype was seen more than once but under ten times. This chain uses TRBV29-1 with TRBJ1-2; a possible D gene is TRBD1 (6 bases). CDR3 length equals 14 residues. CDR1 and CDR2 (germline): SQVTM, ANQGSEA. Trimming pared 3 bases from V and 4 bases from J, leaving 15 bases between. The CDR3, as DNA: TGCAGCGTTGATGTAGGGGGGGTCGCCTATGGCTACACCTTC. It is translated as CSVDVGGVAYGYTF. The entire variable domain, with the rest obtained from reference TRBV29-1 and TRBJ1-2, is as follows: SAVISQKPSRDICQRGTSLTIQCQVDSQVTMMFWYRQQPGQSLTLIATANQGSEATYESGFVIDKFPISRPNLTFSTLTVSNMSPEDSSIYLCSVDVGGVAYGYTFGSGTRLTVV.

This chain joins TRBV4-1 and TRBJ1-1; TRBD1 is a possible D gene (5 bases). This CDR3 region has 15 residues. Germline-derived CDR1 and CDR2 are MGHRA and YSYEKL. Trimming shortened V by 4 bases and J by 4 bases, and 16 bases separated the two germline ends. The CDR3 spells CASSPGLSVRTEAFF. The CDR3 DNA is TGCGCCAGCAGCCCAGGGTTATCGGTTCGCACTGAAGCTTTCTTT.

The CDR3 coding sequence is TGTGCCAGTCGGACAGAACCGAGCTCCTACAATGAGCAGTTCTTC. Translating gives CASRTEPSSYNEQFF. The chain is built from TRBV12-3 or TRBV12-4 and TRBJ2-1; a possible D gene is TRBD1 (6 bases). V was shortened by 9 bases and J by 0 bases, with 15 bases between the two germline ends. This CDR3 is built from 15 residues.

This clonotype came up a few times. The chain uses TRBV20-1 and TRBJ1-2; D possibly corresponds to TRBD1 (6 bases). CDR3 length: 14 amino acids. Trimming took 3 bases from V and 6 from J, leaving 17 bases between them. Germline V CDR1 and CDR2: DFQATT, SNEGSKA (reference sequence). The CDR3 here is CSASKLGAANGYTF. The CDR3 DNA follows: TGCAGTGCTAGCAAGCTGGGGGCGGCGAATGGCTACACCTTC.

This chain joins TRBV20-1 and TRBJ2-1, with D perhaps TRBD2 (6 bases). This CDR3 has 14 amino acids. V was trimmed by 3 bases and J by 5 bases, leaving 14 bases between them. Germline V gene lookup returns CDR1 DFQATT and CDR2 SNEGSKA (reference sequence). In DNA, the CDR3 is TGCAGTGCTAGCGGCGGGATTCGTCACAATGAGCAGTTCTTC. The encoded protein is CSASGGIRHNEQFF.

This clonotype was found a few times. The chain carries TRBV20-1 and TRBJ2-3, with 14 positions matching TRBD2. The germline V gene has CDR1 DFQATT and CDR2 SNEGSKA (reference sequence). With 7 bases clipped from V and 6 bases from J, the junction kept 9 bases outside the gene matches. The CDR3 contains 15 residues. CDR3 loop: CSGTGTSGSKDTQYF. Written as DNA, the CDR3 is TGCAGTGGGACAGGGACTAGCGGGAGTAAGGATACGCAGTATTTT.

This clonotype was observed a handful of times. The J gene is TRBJ2-5, the V gene TRBV19; 9 bases are a match to TRBD1. The CDR3 runs to 14 residues. Per the germline V gene, CDR1 is LNHDA and CDR2 is SQIVND (reference sequence). J gave up 9 bases and V 6 bases, and 11 bases lay outside the gene matches. CDR3 sequence: CASSPGQGPGSQYF. The CDR3 coding sequence is TGTGCCAGTAGCCCCGGACAGGGGCCGGGGTCCCAGTACTTC.

This chain joins TRBV4-1 and TRBJ2-2, with a weak D call TRBD2 (6 bases). Trimming shortened V by 4 bases and J by 11 bases, and 20 bases separated the two germline ends. The V gene's germline CDR1 is MGHRA and CDR2 YSYEKL. There are 15 residues in the CDR3. Here the CDR3 DNA reads TGCGCCAGCAGCCTCGGGGGTAGCCTATCCAGAGAGCTGTTTTTT. Translated: CASSLGGSLSRELFF.

The chain uses TRBV9 and TRBJ1-1; tentatively, D is TRBD1 (5 bases). V lost 3 bases to trimming and J lost 0 bases, with 18 bases between them. The CDR3 contains 17 residues. The germline V gene has CDR1 SGDLS and CDR2 YYNGEE. The CDR3 DNA reads as TGTGCCAGCAGCGGAACTTGGGACGGTCCTTTGAACACTGAAGCTTTCTTT. This encodes CASSGTWDGPLNTEAFF.

The chain links TRBV11-2 to TRBJ2-2; perhaps TRBD1 as D (6 bases). This CDR3 region has 14 residues. Germline loops: CDR1 SGHAT, CDR2 FQNNGV. The V end was cut by 5 bases, the J end by 7 bases, with 14 bases between. CDR3: CASSGSGGLGELFF. DNA of the CDR3: TGTGCCAGCAGCGGAAGTGGGGGCCTCGGGGAGCTGTTTTTT.

This clonotype was picked up a small number of times. The gene calls are TRBV18 and TRBJ2-7; D perhaps matches TRBD2 (5 bases). The CDR3 covers 14 residues. Germline CDR1 reads KGHSH; CDR2 reads LQKENI. The ends were cut back, 2 bases at V and 1 base at J, with 9 bases in the middle. The CDR3 DNA reads TGTGCCAGCTCACCAGCACAGCGGTCCTACGAGCAGTACTTC. It specifies CASSPAQRSYEQYF. Full variable domain (outside the CDR3, taken from reference TRBV18 and TRBJ2-7): NAGVMQNPRHLVRRRGQEARLRCSPMKGHSHVYWYRQLPEEGLKFMVYLQKENIIDESGMPKERFSAEFPKEGPSILRIQQVVRGDSAAYFCASSPAQRSYEQYFGPGTRLTVT.

This chain joins TRBV7-9 and TRBJ2-5, with D unclear. The CDR3 covers 15 residues. The germline CDR1 and CDR2 sequences are SEHNR and FQNEAQ (reference sequence). V was shortened by 5 bases and J by 5 bases, with 18 bases between the two germline ends. The CDR3 DNA reads as TGTGCCAGCAGCCCCATGAATACCCCTCCGGAGACCCAGTACTTC. Amino acids: CASSPMNTPPETQYF.

CDR3: CSARDMDWNTGELFF. The CDR3 DNA reads as TGCAGTGCTAGGGATATGGACTGGAACACCGGGGAGCTGTTTTTT. The V gene is TRBV20-1, the J gene TRBJ2-2, with D possibly being TRBD2 (5 bases). Per germline, CDR1 DFQATT and CDR2 SNEGSKA (reference sequence). Trimming left V 3 bases short and J 1 base short, with 12 bases between. The CDR3 runs 15 residues.

The chain recombines TRBV24-1 with TRBJ2-1, with TRBD2 as a possible D gene (6 bases). The V end lost 5 bases, the J end lost 0 bases, and 13 bases lay between the germline ends. Germline CDR1 is KGHDR and CDR2 is SFDVKD. The CDR3 sequence is 16 residues long. The CDR3 DNA is TGTGCCACCAGTGTTAGCGGAATTAGCTCCTACAATGAGCAGTTCTTC. Protein sequence: CATSVSGISSYNEQFF.